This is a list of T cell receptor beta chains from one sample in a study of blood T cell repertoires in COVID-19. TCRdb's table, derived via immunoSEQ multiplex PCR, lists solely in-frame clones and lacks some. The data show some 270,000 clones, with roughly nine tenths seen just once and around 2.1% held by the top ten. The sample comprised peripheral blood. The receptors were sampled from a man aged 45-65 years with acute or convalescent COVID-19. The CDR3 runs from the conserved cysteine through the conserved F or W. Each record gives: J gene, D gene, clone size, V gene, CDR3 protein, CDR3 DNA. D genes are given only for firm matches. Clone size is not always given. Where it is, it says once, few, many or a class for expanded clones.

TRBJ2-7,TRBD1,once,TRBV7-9,CASSLVPGTGLYEQYF,TGTGCCAGCAGCTTAGTTCCCGGGACAGGGCTCTACGAGCAGTACTTC
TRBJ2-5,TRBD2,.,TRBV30,CACPVASGGETQYF,TGTGCCTGCCCTGTGGCTAGCGGGGGGGAGACCCAGTACTTC
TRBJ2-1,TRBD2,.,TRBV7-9,CASSLTGGFDEQFF,TGTGCCAGCAGCTTGACGGGGGGGTTCGATGAGCAGTTCTTC
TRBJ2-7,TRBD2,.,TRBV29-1,CSVEGLAGGPYEQYF,TGCAGCGTTGAAGGCCTAGCGGGGGGGCCCTACGAGCAGTACTTC
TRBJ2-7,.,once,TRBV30,CAWSVLSYEQYF,TGTGCCTGGAGTGTTCTCTCCTACGAGCAGTACTTC
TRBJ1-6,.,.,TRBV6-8,CASSETLQRDSPLHF,TGTGCCAGCAGTGAGACCCTACAGAGAGATTCACCCCTCCACTTT
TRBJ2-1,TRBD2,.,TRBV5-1,CASSLGGRDEQFF,TGCGCCAGCAGCTTAGGAGGGAGGGATGAGCAGTTCTTC
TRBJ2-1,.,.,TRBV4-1,CASSQGGFYNEQFF,TGCGCCAGCAGCCAAGGAGGGTTTTACAATGAGCAGTTCTTC
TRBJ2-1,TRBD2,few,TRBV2,CALPGGGINEQFF,TGTGCCCTACCGGGCGGGGGAATCAATGAGCAGTTCTTC
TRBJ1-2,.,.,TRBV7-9,CASSDRRGRNYGYTF,TGTGCCAGCAGCGACCGTAGGGGTAGAAACTATGGCTACACCTTC
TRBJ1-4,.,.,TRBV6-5,CASRRTTYEKLFF,TGTGCCAGCAGGAGGACTACCTATGAAAAACTGTTTTTT
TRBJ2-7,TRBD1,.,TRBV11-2,CASSLGGTGVYEQYF,TGTGCCAGCAGCTTAGGAGGGACAGGAGTTTACGAGCAGTACTTC
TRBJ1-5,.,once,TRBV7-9,CASSQEVGNQPQHF,TGTGCCAGCAGCCAGGAAGTCGGCAATCAGCCCCAGCATTTT
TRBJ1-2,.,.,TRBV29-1,CSVLGDTSRRGYTF,TGCAGCGTTTTAGGGGACACATCCCGCCGTGGCTACACCTTC
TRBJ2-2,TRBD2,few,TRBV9,CASSGLAGPGELFF,TGTGCCAGCAGCGGACTAGCGGGCCCCGGGGAGCTGTTTTTT
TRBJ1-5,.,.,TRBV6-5,CASSYLGRRGNQPQHF,TGTGCCAGCAGTTACTTGGGGAGGAGGGGCAATCAGCCCCAGCATTTT
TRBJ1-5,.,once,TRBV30,CAWDAGAGNQPQHF,TGTGCCTGGGACGCAGGGGCGGGTAATCAGCCCCAGCATTTT
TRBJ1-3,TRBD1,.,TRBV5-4,CASSLGGQGRNTIYF,TGTGCCAGCAGCTTGGGGGGACAGGGAAGAAACACCATATATTTT
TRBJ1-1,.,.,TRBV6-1,CASGDGPSERRGPRTEAFF,TGTGCCAGCGGTGACGGTCCCTCCGAGAGGCGGGGCCCGCGGACTGAAGCTTTCTTT
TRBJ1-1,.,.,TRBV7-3,CASTPGHSNTEAFF,TGTGCCAGCACCCCTGGGCACTCGAACACTGAAGCTTTCTTT
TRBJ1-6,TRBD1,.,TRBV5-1,CASSMGQGNSPLHF,TGCGCCAGCAGCATGGGACAGGGTAATTCACCCCTCCACTTT
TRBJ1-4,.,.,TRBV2,CASSGEKDRLVNEKLFF,TGTGCCAGCAGTGGGGAAAAAGACAGGCTGGTCAATGAAAAACTGTTTTTT
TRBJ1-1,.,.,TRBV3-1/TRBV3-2,CASSQGQIMNTEAFF,TGTGCCAGCAGCCAAGGTCAGATCATGAACACTGAAGCTTTCTTT
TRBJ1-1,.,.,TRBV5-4,CASSLYQGMNTEAFF,TGTGCCAGCAGCTTGTATCAGGGCATGAACACTGAAGCTTTCTTT
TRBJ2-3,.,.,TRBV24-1,CATSDYRDTDTQYF,TGTGCCACCAGTGACTACAGGGACACAGATACGCAGTATTTT
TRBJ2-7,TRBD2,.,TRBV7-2,CASSYTSGGASNF,TGTGCCAGCAGCTATACTAGCGGGGGGGCGTCGAACTTC
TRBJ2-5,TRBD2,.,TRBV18,CASLAGEETQYF,TGTGCCAGCCTAGCGGGGGAGGAGACCCAGTACTTC
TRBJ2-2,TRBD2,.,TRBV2,CASRGLAGGFDTGELFF,TGTGCCAGCAGGGGACTAGCGGGGGGGTTTGACACCGGGGAGCTGTTTTTT
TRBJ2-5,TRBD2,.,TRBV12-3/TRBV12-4,CASSRGGGETQYF,TGTGCCAGCAGCCGGGGGGGCGGGGAGACCCAGTACTTC
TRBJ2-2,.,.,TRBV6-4,CASRVMVNTGELFF,TGTGCCAGCCGGGTTATGGTGAACACCGGGGAGCTGTTTTTT
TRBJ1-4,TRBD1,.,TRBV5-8,CASSPGTGSNEKLFF,TGTGCCAGCAGCCCCGGGACAGGATCTAATGAAAAACTGTTTTTT
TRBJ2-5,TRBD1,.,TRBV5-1,CASSLGTGAPETQYF,TGCGCCAGCAGCCTGGGGACAGGGGCCCCTGAGACCCAGTACTTC
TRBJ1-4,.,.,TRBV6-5,CASSFGQPNEKLFF,TGTGCCAGCAGTTTTGGACAGCCTAATGAAAAACTGTTTTTT
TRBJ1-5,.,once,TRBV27,CASRTHGGMSNQPQHF,TGTGCCAGCAGAACCCATGGGGGGATGAGCAATCAGCCCCAGCATTTT
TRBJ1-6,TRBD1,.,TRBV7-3,CASSLTAGGSPLHF,TGTGCCAGCAGCTTAACGGCAGGGGGATCACCCCTCCACTTT
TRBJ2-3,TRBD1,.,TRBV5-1,CASKQRDRDTQYF,TGCGCCTCAAAGCAGAGGGACAGGGATACGCAGTATTTT
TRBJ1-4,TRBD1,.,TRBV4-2,CASSQMPGGRGYKKLFF,TGTGCCAGCAGCCAGATGCCCGGCGGCAGGGGGTACAAAAAACTGTTTTTT
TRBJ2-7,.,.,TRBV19,CASADSPTYEQYF,TGTGCCAGTGCAGACAGTCCTACCTACGAGCAGTACTTC
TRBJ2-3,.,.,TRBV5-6,CASSLGQFRGHTQYF,TGTGCCAGCAGCTTGGGCCAGTTTAGAGGGCATACGCAGTATTTT
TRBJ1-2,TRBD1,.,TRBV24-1,CATSEGTDYGYTF,TGTGCCACCAGTGAGGGGACAGACTATGGCTACACCTTC
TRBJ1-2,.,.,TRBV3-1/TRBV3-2,CASSLSLGGGYTF,TGTGCCAGCAGCCTTTCCCTAGGGGGTGGCTACACCTTC
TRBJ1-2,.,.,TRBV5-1,CASSSGPDTPSGYTF,TGCGCCAGCAGCTCAGGCCCGGACACCCCCAGTGGCTACACCTTC
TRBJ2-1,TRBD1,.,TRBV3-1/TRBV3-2,CASSRQGGPHLNEQFF,TGTGCCAGCAGCCGCCAAGGGGGCCCCCACCTCAATGAGCAGTTCTTC
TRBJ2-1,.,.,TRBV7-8,CASSLAVPRVSYNEQFF,TGTGCCAGCAGCTTAGCCGTTCCGAGGGTGTCCTACAATGAGCAGTTCTTC
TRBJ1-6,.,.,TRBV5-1,CASSLDQAGNSPLHF,TGCGCCAGCAGCTTGGATCAGGCGGGTAATTCACCCCTCCACTTT
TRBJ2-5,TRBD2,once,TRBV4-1,CASSHRLAVTGETQYF,TGCGCCAGCAGCCATCGACTAGCGGTGACGGGAGAGACCCAGTACTTC
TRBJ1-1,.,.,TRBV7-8,CASSTRRTGHTEAFF,TGTGCCAGCAGCACCCGCAGAACAGGTCACACTGAAGCTTTCTTT